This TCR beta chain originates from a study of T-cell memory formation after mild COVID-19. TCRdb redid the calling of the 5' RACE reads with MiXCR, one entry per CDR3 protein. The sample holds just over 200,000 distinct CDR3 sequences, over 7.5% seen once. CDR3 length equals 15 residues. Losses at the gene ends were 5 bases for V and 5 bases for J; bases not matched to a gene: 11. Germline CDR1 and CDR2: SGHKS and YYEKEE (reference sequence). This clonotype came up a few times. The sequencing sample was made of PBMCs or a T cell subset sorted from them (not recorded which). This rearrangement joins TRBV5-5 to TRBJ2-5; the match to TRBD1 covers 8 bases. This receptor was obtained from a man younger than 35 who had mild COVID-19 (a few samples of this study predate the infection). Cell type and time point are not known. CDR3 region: CASRRPLGQGETQYF. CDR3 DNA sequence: TGTGCCAGCAGACGACCGCTCGGACAGGGTGAGACCCAGTACTTC. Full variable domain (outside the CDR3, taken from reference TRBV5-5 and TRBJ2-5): DAGVTQSPTHLIKTRGQQVTLRCSPISGHKSVSWYQQVLGQGPQFIFQYYEKEERGRGNFPDRFSARQFPNYSSELNVNALLLGDSALYLCASRRPLGQGETQYFGPGTRLLVL.